This TCR beta chain came from a study of glioma-infiltrating T cells after dendritic cell vaccination (dated by TCRdb to about 2016). General notes on the study: The cohort comprised about 15 glioblastoma patients from Phase I and II dendritic cell vaccination trials, 9 newly diagnosed and 6 with recurrent disease. Between the early 2000s and the early 2010s, the patients were given dendritic cell vaccination pulsed with autologous tumor lysate. The vaccine consisted of monocyte-derived dendritic cells cultured roughly 7 days with IL-4 and GM-CSF, then pulsed overnight with autologous tumor lysate. Each patient got three intradermal injections of the dendritic cell vaccine, spaced at biweekly intervals, in the arm below the axilla. In glioblastoma patients vaccinated with dendritic cells, deep sequencing of TCR beta CDR3 regions served to measure tumor-infiltrating lymphocyte content and to compare repertoires between tumor and blood. Survival after dendritic cell vaccination was correlated with TCR sequencing metrics, including TIL content and tumor-blood repertoire overlap.

This clone occurred a few times. Its antigen is unknown. No base quality values were provided; no much bigger clone lies one nucleotide off. The paper as a whole reports these results and caveats: The response model built on TCR overlap across three groups was characterized as speculative, with prospective validation still needed. Higher estimated pretreatment TIL content predicted longer time to progression and overall survival after dendritic cell vaccination. No direct relationship between TCR clonality and survival was found, suggesting that a diverse polyclonal response may matter. The cohort was small and heterogeneous, only a few patients had full blood and tumor sets, and even fewer had initial-recurrent tumor pairs.

TCRB CDR3 regions were amplified from around 1.9 ug genomic DNA, or all available DNA if less, using the immunoSEQ assay. The multiplex PCR employed 60 forward primers targeting TCR V beta segments and 13 reverse primers targeting J beta segments. To estimate the number of reads per starting template, synthetic control templates were added to each sample at limiting dilution. Sequencing produced 87 bp reads on the Illumina HiSeq System. As for how the authors treated the data: PCR and sequencing errors were removed by merging closely related sequences with a nearest neighbor algorithm. TCR overlap was measured as the percentage of unique tumor TCR beta sequences that were also present in the peripheral blood of the same patient. This is the immuneACCESS table as TCRdb keeps it, with only in-frame sequences that have V and J called. A part of the clones is gone; compared with another copy, unresolved V genes explain less than half, and the rest is unexplained. The V and J calls and clone size come from that table; D and trimming were worked out from the DNA. The sample table lists roughly 100,000 clones, about four fifths of them with a count of one. Approximately 12% of the sample belongs to the ten largest clones.

V is shortened by 4 bases, J by 0 bases, and the region joining them spans 16 bases. According to the germline V gene, CDR1 reads MNHNS and CDR2 reads SASEGT. The CDR3 goes from the cysteine to the phenylalanine over 17 residues. This entry keeps only the CDR3 DNA: 51 bases, framed from base 1. Patients were selected on the basis of adequate residual fresh-frozen tumor tissue and more than two years of available survival data. Although molecular status otherwise differed among the glioblastoma patients, no patient had an isocitrate dehydrogenase mutation. PBMC were collected before vaccination, two weeks after the third vaccination, and at tumor progression if progression occurred. The Qiagen DNeasy Blood extraction Kit was used to extract genomic DNA.

Sequenced here: blood, sampled before dendritic cell vaccination. The sequence links TRBV6-1 to TRBJ1-3; 5 matching bases give a weak D call of TRBD1. This clonotype was sampled from a human donor with glioblastoma. The nucleotide sequence is given as TGTGCCAGCAGTGCGTCCCTACAGGTTTACTCTGGAAACACCATATATTTT. Its amino acids are CASSASLQVYSGNTIYF.